This T cell receptor (beta chain) emerged from a study of T cell responses to AZD1222 COVID-19 vaccine. Findings and caveats of the study: Spike was spanned by vaccine-associated CD4 TCRs, which were dominant at 160-218 and 743-854. Only a handful of AZD1222 recipients, more than five in all, had baseline seropositivity. Reports say nearly half of spike-specific TCRs go after unmutated variant regions.

The CDR3 totals 14 residues. V shed 5 bases and J shed 1 base, with 11 bases lying between them. Germline assignment: CDR1 MNHEY and CDR2 SMNVEV (reference sequence). As for this clone: The antigen is not known.

Investigators merged groups given second doses at roughly 4 or roughly 12 weeks. Assay: immunoSEQ multiplex PCR; the TCRdb copy retains only in-frame clones and omits some. The profile shows 150,000 to 200,000 clones, 91% of them singletons. The rearrangement joins TRBV27 to TRBJ2-5; D possibly corresponds to TRBD1 (6 bases). The sequencing here drew on peripheral blood, taken 28 days after the second AZD1222 dose. The origin of this receptor is an adult who received the AZD1222 COVID-19 vaccine. The CDR3 coding sequence is TGTGCCAGCAGTCAGGACAGTCCCCAAGAGACCCAGTACTTC. Its protein product is CASSQDSPQETQYF.